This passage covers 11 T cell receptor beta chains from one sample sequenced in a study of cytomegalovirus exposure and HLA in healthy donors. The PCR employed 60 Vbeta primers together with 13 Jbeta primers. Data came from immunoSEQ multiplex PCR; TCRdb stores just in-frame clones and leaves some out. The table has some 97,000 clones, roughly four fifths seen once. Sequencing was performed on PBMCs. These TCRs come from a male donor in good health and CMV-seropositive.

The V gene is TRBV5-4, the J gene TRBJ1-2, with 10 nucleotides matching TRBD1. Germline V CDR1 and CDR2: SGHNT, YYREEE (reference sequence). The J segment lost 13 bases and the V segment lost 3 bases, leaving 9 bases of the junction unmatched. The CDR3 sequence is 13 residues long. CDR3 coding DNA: TGTGCCAGCAGCTCCGACAGGGGGCCGTTGTTCACCTTC. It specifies CASSSDRGPLFTF.

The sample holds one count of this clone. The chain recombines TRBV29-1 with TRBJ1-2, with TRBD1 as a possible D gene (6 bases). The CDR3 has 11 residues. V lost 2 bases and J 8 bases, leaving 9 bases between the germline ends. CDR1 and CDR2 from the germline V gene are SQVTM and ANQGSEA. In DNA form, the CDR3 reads TGCAGCGTTGAAATAGGGGGAGGCTACACCTTC. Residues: CSVEIGGGYTF.

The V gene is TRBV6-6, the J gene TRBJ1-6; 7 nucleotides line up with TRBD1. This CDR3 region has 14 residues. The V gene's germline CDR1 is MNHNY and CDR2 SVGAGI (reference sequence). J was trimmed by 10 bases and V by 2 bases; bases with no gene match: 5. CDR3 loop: CASSYQGVGSPLHF. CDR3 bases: TGTGCCAGCAGTTACCAGGGGGTCGGCTCACCCCTCCACTTT.

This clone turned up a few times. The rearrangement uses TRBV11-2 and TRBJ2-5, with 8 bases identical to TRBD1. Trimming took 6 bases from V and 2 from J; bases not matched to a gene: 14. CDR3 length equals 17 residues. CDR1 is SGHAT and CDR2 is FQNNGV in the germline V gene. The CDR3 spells CASSRTTGGQSQETQYF. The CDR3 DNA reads TGTGCCAGCAGTCGAACCACAGGGGGTCAGTCACAAGAGACCCAGTACTTC.

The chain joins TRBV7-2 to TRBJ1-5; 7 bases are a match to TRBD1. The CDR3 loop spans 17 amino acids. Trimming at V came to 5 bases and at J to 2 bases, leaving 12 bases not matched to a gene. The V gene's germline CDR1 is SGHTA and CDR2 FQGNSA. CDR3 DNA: TGTGCCAGCAGCCTTGGGGGAAGGGGGCTTGGCAATCAGCCCCAGCATTTT. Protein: CASSLGGRGLGNQPQHF.

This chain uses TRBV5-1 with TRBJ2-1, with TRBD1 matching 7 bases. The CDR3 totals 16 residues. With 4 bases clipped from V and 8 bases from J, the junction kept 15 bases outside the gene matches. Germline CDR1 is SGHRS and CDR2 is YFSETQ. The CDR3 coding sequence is TGCGCCAGCAGCCCAATCCCCGGGACAGTCTCCCATGAGCAGTTCTTC. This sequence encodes CASSPIPGTVSHEQFF. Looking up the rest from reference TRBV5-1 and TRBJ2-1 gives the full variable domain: KAGVTQTPRYLIKTRGQQVTLSCSPISGHRSVSWYQQTPGQGLQFLFEYFSETQRNKGNFPGRFSGRQFSNSRSEMNVSTLELGDSALYLCASSPIPGTVSHEQFFGPGTRLTVL.

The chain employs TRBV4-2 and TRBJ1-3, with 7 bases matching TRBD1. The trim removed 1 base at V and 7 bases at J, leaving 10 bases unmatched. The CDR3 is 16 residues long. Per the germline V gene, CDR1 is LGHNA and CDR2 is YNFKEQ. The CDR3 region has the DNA TGTGCCAGCAGCCAAGTAGCGGGACAGATGGGTAACACCATATATTTT. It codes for CASSQVAGQMGNTIYF.

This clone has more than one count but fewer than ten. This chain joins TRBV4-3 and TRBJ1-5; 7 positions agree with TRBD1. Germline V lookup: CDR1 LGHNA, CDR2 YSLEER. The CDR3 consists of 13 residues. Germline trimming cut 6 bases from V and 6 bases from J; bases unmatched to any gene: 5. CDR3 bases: TGCGCCAGCAGTTGGCAGGGGGGTCAGCCCCAGCATTTT. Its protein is CASSWQGGQPQHF.

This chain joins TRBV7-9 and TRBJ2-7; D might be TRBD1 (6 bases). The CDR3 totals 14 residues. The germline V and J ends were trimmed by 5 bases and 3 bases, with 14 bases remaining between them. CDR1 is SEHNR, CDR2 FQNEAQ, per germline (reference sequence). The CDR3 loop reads CASSMDRDNYEQYF. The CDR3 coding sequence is TGTGCCAGCAGCATGGACCGGGACAACTACGAGCAGTACTTC.

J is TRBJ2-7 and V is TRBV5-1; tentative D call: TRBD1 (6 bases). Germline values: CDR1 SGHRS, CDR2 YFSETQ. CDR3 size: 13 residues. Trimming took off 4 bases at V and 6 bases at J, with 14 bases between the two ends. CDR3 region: CASSAGQRREQYF. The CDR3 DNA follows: TGCGCCAGCAGCGCCGGACAGCGCCGCGAGCAGTACTTC.

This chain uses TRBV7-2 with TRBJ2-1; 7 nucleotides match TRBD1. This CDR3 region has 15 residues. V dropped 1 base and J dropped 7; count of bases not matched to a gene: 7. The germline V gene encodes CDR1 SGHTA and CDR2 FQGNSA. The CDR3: CASSLGQGGLNEQFF. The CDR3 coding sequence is TGTGCCAGCAGCTTAGGTCAAGGGGGCTTAAATGAGCAGTTCTTC.